This T cell receptor (beta chain) was recorded in a study of shared clonotypes between healthy human individuals. About the study: Per-donor plates numbered three CD4 naive, three CD4 memory, two CD8 naive and one CD8 memory.

As to this clone: The junction shows a germline mismatch at one end, possibly a read error.

Generated by immunoSEQ multiplex PCR, the TCRdb table keeps only in-frame clones and is missing some. The sample lists over a million clones, about 77% seen once, with approximately 1.5% in the top ten. The CDR3 runs 16 residues. Germline lookup yields CDR1 SSHAT and CDR2 FNYEAQ (reference sequence). The sequence was collected from a man aged 18 to 30 in good health. This sequence joins TRBV7-7 and TRBJ2-1; 10 nucleotides agree with TRBD2. Sequenced input: memory CD4+ T cells sorted from blood. The subset was: CD45RA-negative fraction. This CDR3 reads CASSQALAGAGNEQFF. CDR3 in DNA: TGTGCTAGCAGCCAGGCTCTAGCGGGAGCCGGTAATGAGCAGTTCTTC.